This T cell receptor beta chain stems from a study of blood T cell repertoires in COVID-19. Study-level information: T cells, B-cell-depleted T cells, or PBMCs provided the cDNA or gDNA that served as material.

Some clones are missing from TCRdb's copy, which holds only in-frame ones; the method was immunoSEQ multiplex PCR. Of 200,000 or so clones listed, 80% to 90% are singletons. Germline V CDR1 and CDR2: SGHTA, FQGTGA. V was clipped by 5 bases and J by 3 bases; unmatched bases: 10. This CDR3 comprises 17 residues. In assigning cohorts, the study relied on participant-reported clinical history. The TCR sequence derives from a woman between 40 and 55 years old with acute COVID-19. The specimen was PBMCs or T cells enriched from blood (not recorded which). The chain joins TRBV7-3 to TRBJ2-6, with 7 bases lining up with TRBD2. The CDR3 loop is CASSPEGGIVGANVLTF. CDR3 nucleotide sequence: TGTGCCAGCAGCCCTGAGGGAGGGATAGTTGGGGCCAACGTCCTGACTTTC.